The source of this T cell receptor (beta chain) is a study of T-cell memory formation after mild COVID-19. This clonotype has a handful of counts. Its antigen remains unidentified. Study outcomes and limitations: Researchers report contracting CD4+ clones mostly in CM and EM, with CD8+ clones in EMRA. Pre-infection memory showed some responding clones, and this suggested that cross-reactive memory joined.

Constant-segment-primed 5'RACE gave TCR alpha and TCR beta cDNA libraries with sample barcodes and UMIs. TCRdb reprocessed the 5' RACE reads with MiXCR, giving one entry per CDR3 protein. The sample lists about 430,000 distinct CDR3 sequences; roughly 24% were seen once. V lost 1 base, J lost 8 bases, and 12 bases lay in between. CDR3 length equals 14 residues. Germline V gene sequence: CDR1 SGHRS, CDR2 YFSETQ. This TCR came from an adult woman who had mild COVID-19 (a few samples of this study predate the infection). Cell type and time point are not known. The chain is built from TRBV5-1 and TRBJ1-4, with unresolved D. Source material: PBMCs or a T cell subset sorted from them (not recorded which). The CDR3 DNA sequence: TGCGCCAGCAGCTTGAGCATCGGGAAAGAAAAACTGTTTTTT. It translates to CASSLSIGKEKLFF.